The 22 T cell receptor beta chains below all came from one sample that was sequenced in a study of CD8 T cells in Susac syndrome. A quantity of roughly 0.5 to 1 ug RNA underwent reverse transcription using random hexamers. TCRdb called the immunoSEQ multiplex PCR reads again in MiXCR, with one record for every CDR3 protein. The sample includes roughly 86,000 distinct CDR3 sequences, around 96% of them seen just once. The sequencing input was CD8+ T cells from PBMCs. The receptors shown here come from a human donor with Susac syndrome.

The rearrangement uses TRBV27 and TRBJ1-2; a weak D match, TRBD1 (5 bases). CDR1 MNHEY and CDR2 SMNVEV come from the germline V gene (reference sequence). Trimming removed 4 bases from V and 10 bases from J, with 13 bases in between. There are 12 residues in the CDR3. CDR3 DNA sequence: TGTGCCAGCAGTTCCCCAGGGAGGCTCTACACCTTC. Its protein product is CASSSPGRLYTF.

The chain carries TRBV21-1 and TRBJ2-1; the tabulated D call, TRBD1, remains unverified against the DNA. TRBV21-1 is a documented pseudogene. This CDR3 has 18 amino acids. In nucleotides, the CDR3 is TGTGCCAGCAGCAAGGGGGGCCGGGAGACCAGCTCCTACAATGAGCAGTTCTTC. This translates into CASSKGGRETSSYNEQFF.

CDR3 DNA: TGTGCCAGCAGCCTAGGACAGTTTGAAGCTTTCTTT. Protein product: CASSLGQFEAFF. V gene TRBV14 combines with J gene TRBJ1-1, with a tentative D call TRBD1 (6 bases). The CDR3 totals 12 residues. V shed 4 bases and J shed 7 bases, with 10 bases lying between them. Germline V gene data show CDR1 as SGHDN and CDR2 as FVKESK.

The chain recombines TRBV29-1 with TRBJ1-2, with D tentatively TRBD1 (5 bases). There are 13 residues in the CDR3. Trimming left V 0 bases short and J 8 bases short, with 13 bases between. Germline CDR1 and CDR2: SQVTM and ANQGSEA. CDR3 amino acids: CSVEDLGAGGYTF. The CDR3 DNA is TGCAGCGTTGAAGATCTAGGGGCGGGGGGCTACACCTTC.

This sequence joins TRBV5-6 and TRBJ2-1, with D tentatively TRBD2 (5 bases). Germline V gene data show CDR1 as SGHDT and CDR2 as YYEEEE. The V end lost 0 bases, the J end lost 0 bases, and 10 bases lay between the germline ends. The CDR3 length is 16 residues. The CDR3 nucleotides are TGTGCCAGCAGCTTGGTTCCGGGAAGCTCCTACAATGAGCAGTTCTTC. Its translation is CASSLVPGSSYNEQFF. The variable domain in full, completed from reference TRBV5-6 and TRBJ2-1, reads DAGVTQSPTHLIKTRGQQVTLRCSPKSGHDTVSWYQQALGQGPQFIFQYYEEEERQRGNFPDRFSGHQFPNYSSELNVNALLLGDSALYLCASSLVPGSSYNEQFFGPGTRLTVL.

V gene TRBV3-1 combines with J gene TRBJ2-7; a weak D match, TRBD2 (6 bases). V lost 1 base and J 5 bases, leaving 21 bases between the germline ends. The germline V gene encodes CDR1 LGHDT and CDR2 YNNKEL (reference sequence). The CDR3 has 17 residues. CDR3 nucleotide sequence: TGTGCCAGCAGCCAAGCGCTAAGACTAGAGGGTGACGACGAGCAGTACTTC. It encodes CASSQALRLEGDDEQYF.

V gene TRBV28 combines with J gene TRBJ2-7; D might be TRBD2 (5 bases). Trimming cost V 8 bases and J 2 bases, with 10 bases left between them. Germline-derived CDR1 and CDR2 are MDHEN and SYDVKM. The CDR3 extends over 12 amino acids. CDR3 region: CASAFGAYEQYF. CDR3 in DNA: TGTGCCAGCGCCTTCGGGGCCTACGAGCAGTACTTC.

This chain joins TRBV6-5 and TRBJ1-1; the D is unclear. The CDR3 consists of 14 residues. V lost 1 base, J lost 1 base, and 7 bases lay in between. The germline V gene encodes CDR1 MNHEY and CDR2 SVGAGI. The chain's CDR3 is CASSYWAENTEAFF. The CDR3 region has the DNA TGTGCCAGCAGTTACTGGGCAGAGAACACTGAAGCTTTCTTT.

The chain joins TRBV6-1 to TRBJ1-2; D not resolved. The CDR3 runs 17 residues. The germline V and J ends were trimmed by 6 bases and 1 base, with 21 bases remaining between them. Germline V gene lookup returns CDR1 MNHNS and CDR2 SASEGT. CDR3 nucleotides: TGTGCCAGCAGCCGTTGGGCCGGGCTTACAATTAACTATGGCTACACCTTC. The encoded protein is CASSRWAGLTINYGYTF.

This sequence joins TRBV4-1 and TRBJ1-1, with 8 bases matching TRBD1. CDR3 size: 16 residues. Trimming took 2 bases from V and 3 from J; bases not matched to a gene: 8. Germline V gene sequence: CDR1 MGHRA, CDR2 YSYEKL. The CDR3 spells CASSQYGQGGHTEAFF. The CDR3 DNA is TGCGCCAGCAGCCAATATGGACAGGGCGGGCACACTGAAGCTTTCTTT.

The V gene is TRBV14, the J gene TRBJ1-4; D unresolved. Trimming left V 0 bases short and J 8 bases short, with 16 bases between. Germline CDR1 is SGHDN and CDR2 is FVKESK. The CDR3 is 16 amino acids. CDR3 residues: CASSQDRSGLREKLFF. CDR3 in DNA: TGTGCCAGCAGCCAAGATCGGTCAGGACTGCGGGAAAAACTGTTTTTT.

CDR3 sequence: CASSPTGSSYEQYF. As DNA, the CDR3 is TGTGCCAGCAGCCCTACAGGGAGTTCCTACGAGCAGTACTTC. J is TRBJ2-7 and V is TRBV6-5; maybe TRBD1 (6 bases). Trimming took 6 bases from V and 1 from J, leaving 13 bases between them. CDR1 is MNHEY and CDR2 is SVGAGI in the germline V gene. The CDR3 length is 14 residues.

CDR3 sequence: CASSPAGLIERAFF. The CDR3 DNA reads as TGTGCCAGCAGCCCTGCAGGTCTAATCGAGAGGGCTTTCTTT. The V gene is TRBV14, the J gene TRBJ1-1; no reliable D call. The CDR3 runs 14 residues. Trimming cost V 4 bases and J 11 bases, with 20 bases left between them. In germline, CDR1 is SGHDN, CDR2 FVKESK.

The chain has TRBV24-1 and TRBJ1-5, with D unresolved. This CDR3 is built from 12 residues. Per the germline V gene, CDR1 is KGHDR and CDR2 is SFDVKD. The V end lost 4 bases, the J end lost 5 bases, and 5 bases lay between the germline ends. The CDR3 sequence is CATSDPYQPQHF. CDR3 nucleotide sequence: TGTGCCACCAGTGACCCCTATCAGCCCCAGCATTTT.

The chain links TRBV3-1 to TRBJ1-6; D remains ambiguous. The germline gives CDR1 LGHDT, CDR2 YNNKEL (reference sequence). This CDR3 is built from 14 residues. Trimming left V 4 bases short and J 7 bases short, with 11 bases between. The CDR3 region is CASSPQEGNSPLHF. The CDR3, as DNA: TGTGCCAGCAGCCCCCAAGAAGGAAATTCACCCCTCCACTTT.

This chain uses TRBV4-2 with TRBJ1-1; weak D call: TRBD1 (5 bases). V lost 0 bases and J 4 bases, leaving 9 bases between the germline ends. Germline CDR1 reads LGHNA; CDR2 reads YNFKEQ. This CDR3 has 14 residues. The CDR3 spells CASSQDLGVTEAFF. The CDR3 DNA follows: TGTGCCAGCAGCCAAGACCTGGGGGTCACTGAAGCTTTCTTT.

The chain employs TRBV18 and TRBJ2-1; the D gene is possibly TRBD1 (6 bases). The CDR3 is made up of 14 amino acids. Trimming removed 6 bases at V and 5 bases at J, with 14 bases between. Germline V gene sequence: CDR1 KGHSH, CDR2 LQKENI. CDR3 protein: CASSARDNHNEQFF. The CDR3 nucleotides are TGTGCCAGCTCTGCCCGGGACAACCACAATGAGCAGTTCTTC.

The chain carries TRBV29-1 and TRBJ2-5; no clear D gene. Trimming removed 4 bases from V and 5 bases from J, with 14 bases in between. Germline-derived CDR1 and CDR2 are SQVTM and ANQGSEA. The CDR3 runs 13 residues. The CDR3 DNA reads TGCAGCGTTGGCGAGGCGGATAAGGAGACCCAGTACTTC. Amino acids: CSVGEADKETQYF.

This clonotype occurred once. This chain links TRBV4-3 with TRBJ1-1, with D perhaps matching TRBD1 (6 bases). V was pared by 3 bases and J by 4 bases, with 15 bases between. CDR3 length equals 15 residues. Germline V gives CDR1 LGHNA, CDR2 YSLEER. The CDR3 sequence is CASSQPGDAGTEAFF. The CDR3 region has the DNA TGCGCCAGCAGCCAGCCAGGGGATGCGGGCACTGAAGCTTTCTTT.

The CDR3 protein is CASSLESWGPSTEAFF. The CDR3, as DNA: TGTGCCAGCAGCTTAGAGTCTTGGGGGCCGAGCACTGAAGCTTTCTTT. J is TRBJ1-1 and V is TRBV7-9; TRBD1 might be the D (6 bases). The length of the CDR3 is 16 residues. Deletions cut 1 base from V and 4 bases from J, with 16 bases between. In germline, CDR1 is SEHNR, CDR2 FQNEAQ (reference sequence). The full variable domain, rest sourced from reference TRBV7-9 and TRBJ1-1, is DTGVSQNPRHKITKRGQNVTFRCDPISEHNRLYWYRQTLGQGPEFLTYFQNEAQLEKSRLLSDRFSAERPKGSFSTLEIQRTEQGDSAMYLCASSLESWGPSTEAFFGQGTRLTVV.

J is TRBJ2-7 and V is TRBV7-9; possible D gene TRBD1, 6 bases. Trimming shortened V by 5 bases and J by 3 bases, and 20 bases separated the two germline ends. The germline CDR1 and CDR2 sequences are SEHNR and FQNEAQ (reference sequence). The CDR3 spans 16 residues. The CDR3 DNA is TGTGCCAGCAGCCCCACAGGGCCGGGCCCTTTCTACGAGCAGTACTTC. The encoded protein is CASSPTGPGPFYEQYF.

This clonotype showed up just once. V gene TRBV27 combines with J gene TRBJ2-4; D ambiguous. The ends were cut back, 2 bases at V and 0 bases at J, with 20 bases in the middle. CDR3 length equals 19 residues. Germline V gives CDR1 MNHEY, CDR2 SMNVEV (reference sequence). The CDR3 region has the DNA TGTGCCAGCAGTTTAGGATATTCCGACGGAATCATAGCCAAAAACATTCAGTACTTC. This translates into CASSLGYSDGIIAKNIQYF.